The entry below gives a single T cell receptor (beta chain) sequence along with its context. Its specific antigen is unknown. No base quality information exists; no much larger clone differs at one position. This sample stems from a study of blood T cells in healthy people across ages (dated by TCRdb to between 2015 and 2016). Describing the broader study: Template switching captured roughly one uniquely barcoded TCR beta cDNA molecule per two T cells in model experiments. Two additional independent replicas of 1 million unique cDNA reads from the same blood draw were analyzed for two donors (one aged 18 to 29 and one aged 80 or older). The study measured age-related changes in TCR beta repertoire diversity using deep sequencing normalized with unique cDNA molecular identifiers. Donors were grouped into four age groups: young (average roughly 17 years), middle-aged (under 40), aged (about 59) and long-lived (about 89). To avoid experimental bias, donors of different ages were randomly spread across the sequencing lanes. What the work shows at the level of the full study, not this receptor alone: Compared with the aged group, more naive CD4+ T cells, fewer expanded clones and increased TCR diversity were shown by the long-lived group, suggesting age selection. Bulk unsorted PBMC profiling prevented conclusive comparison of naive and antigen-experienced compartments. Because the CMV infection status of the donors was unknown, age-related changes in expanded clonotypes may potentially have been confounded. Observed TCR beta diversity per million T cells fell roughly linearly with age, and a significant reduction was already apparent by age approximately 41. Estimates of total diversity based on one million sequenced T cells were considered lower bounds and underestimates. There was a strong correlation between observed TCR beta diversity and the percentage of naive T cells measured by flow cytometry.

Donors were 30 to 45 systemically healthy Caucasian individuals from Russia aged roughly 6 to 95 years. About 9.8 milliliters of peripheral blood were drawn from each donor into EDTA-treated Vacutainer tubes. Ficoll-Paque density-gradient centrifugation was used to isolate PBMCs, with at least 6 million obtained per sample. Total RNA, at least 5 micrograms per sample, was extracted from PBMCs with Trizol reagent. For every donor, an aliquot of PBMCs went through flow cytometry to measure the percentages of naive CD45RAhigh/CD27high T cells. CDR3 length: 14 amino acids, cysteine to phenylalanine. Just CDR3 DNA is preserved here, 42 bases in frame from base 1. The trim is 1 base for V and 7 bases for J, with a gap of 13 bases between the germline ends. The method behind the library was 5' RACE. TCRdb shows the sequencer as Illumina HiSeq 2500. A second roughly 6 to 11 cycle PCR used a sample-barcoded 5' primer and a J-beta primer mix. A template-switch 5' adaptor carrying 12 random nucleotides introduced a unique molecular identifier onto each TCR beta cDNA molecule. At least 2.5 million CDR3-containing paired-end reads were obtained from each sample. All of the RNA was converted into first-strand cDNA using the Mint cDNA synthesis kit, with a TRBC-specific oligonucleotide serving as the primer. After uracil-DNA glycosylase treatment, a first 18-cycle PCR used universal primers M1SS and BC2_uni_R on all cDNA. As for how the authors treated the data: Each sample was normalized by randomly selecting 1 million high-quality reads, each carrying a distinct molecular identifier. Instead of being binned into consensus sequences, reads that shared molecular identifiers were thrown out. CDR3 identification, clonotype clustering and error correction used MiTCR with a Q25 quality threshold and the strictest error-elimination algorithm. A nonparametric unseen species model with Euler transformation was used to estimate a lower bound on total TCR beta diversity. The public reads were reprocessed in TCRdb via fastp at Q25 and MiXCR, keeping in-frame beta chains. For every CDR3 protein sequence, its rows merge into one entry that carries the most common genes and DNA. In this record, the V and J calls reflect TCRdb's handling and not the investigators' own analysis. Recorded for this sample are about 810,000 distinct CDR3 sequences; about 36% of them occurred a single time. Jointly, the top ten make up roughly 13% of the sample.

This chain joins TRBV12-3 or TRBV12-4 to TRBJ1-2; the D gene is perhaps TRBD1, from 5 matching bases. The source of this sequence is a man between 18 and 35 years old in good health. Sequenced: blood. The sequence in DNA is TGTGCCAGCAGTTTAGGTGGGGGGTCAGGTGGCTACACCTTC. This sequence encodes CASSLGGGSGGYTF.